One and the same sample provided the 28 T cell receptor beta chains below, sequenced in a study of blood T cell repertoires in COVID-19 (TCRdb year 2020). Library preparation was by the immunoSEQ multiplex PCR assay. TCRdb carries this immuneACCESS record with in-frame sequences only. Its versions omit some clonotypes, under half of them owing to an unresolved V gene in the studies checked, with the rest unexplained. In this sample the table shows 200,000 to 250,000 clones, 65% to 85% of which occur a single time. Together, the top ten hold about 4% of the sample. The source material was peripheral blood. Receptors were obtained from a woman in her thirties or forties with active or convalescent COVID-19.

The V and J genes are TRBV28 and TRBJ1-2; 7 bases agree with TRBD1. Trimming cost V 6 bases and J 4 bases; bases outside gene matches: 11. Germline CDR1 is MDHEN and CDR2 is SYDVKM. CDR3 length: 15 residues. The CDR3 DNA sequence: TGTGCCAGCAGCCCTATTGACAGGGAGGTCTATGGCTACACCTTC. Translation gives CASSPIDREVYGYTF.

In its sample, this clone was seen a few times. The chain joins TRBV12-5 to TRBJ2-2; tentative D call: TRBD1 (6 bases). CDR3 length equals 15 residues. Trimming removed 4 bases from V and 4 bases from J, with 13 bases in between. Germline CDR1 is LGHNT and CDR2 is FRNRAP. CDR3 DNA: TGTGCTAGTGGTTCTGGACAGTTGTTCACCGGGGAGCTGTTTTTT. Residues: CASGSGQLFTGELFF.

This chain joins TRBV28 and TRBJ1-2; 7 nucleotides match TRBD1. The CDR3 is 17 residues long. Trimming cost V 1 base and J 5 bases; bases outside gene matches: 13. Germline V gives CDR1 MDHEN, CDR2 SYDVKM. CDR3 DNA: TGTGCCAGCAGTTTATCATGGGGTACAGGGGCGGGGTATGGCTACACCTTC. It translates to CASSLSWGTGAGYGYTF.

Written as DNA, the CDR3 is TGCGCCAGCAGCCGAGACAGGGGAGGGGTAGGCTACACCTTC. Residues: CASSRDRGGVGYTF. V gene TRBV4-1 combines with J gene TRBJ1-2; TRBD1 matches 8 bases. This CDR3 is 14 amino acids long. Germline CDR1 and CDR2: MGHRA and YSYEKL. The J segment lost 8 bases and the V segment lost 4 bases, leaving 9 bases of the junction unmatched.

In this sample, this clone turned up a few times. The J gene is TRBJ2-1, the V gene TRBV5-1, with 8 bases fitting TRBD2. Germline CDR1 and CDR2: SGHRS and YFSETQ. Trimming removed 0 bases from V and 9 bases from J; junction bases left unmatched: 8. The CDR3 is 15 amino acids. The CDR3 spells CASSLEMRGEGEQFF. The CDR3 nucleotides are TGCGCCAGCAGCTTGGAAATGCGGGGGGAGGGTGAGCAGTTCTTC.

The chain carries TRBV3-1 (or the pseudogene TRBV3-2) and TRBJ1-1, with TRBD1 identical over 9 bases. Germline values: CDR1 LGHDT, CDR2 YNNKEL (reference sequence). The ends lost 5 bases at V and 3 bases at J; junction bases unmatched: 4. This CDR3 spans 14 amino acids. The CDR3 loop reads CASSLGQGDTEAFF. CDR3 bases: TGTGCCAGCAGCTTGGGACAGGGTGACACTGAAGCTTTCTTT.

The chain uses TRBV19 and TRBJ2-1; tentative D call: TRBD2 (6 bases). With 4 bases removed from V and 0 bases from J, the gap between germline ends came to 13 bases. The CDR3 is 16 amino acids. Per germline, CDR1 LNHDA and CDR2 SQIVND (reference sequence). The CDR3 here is CASSRNAGSSYNEQFF. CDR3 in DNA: TGTGCCAGTAGTAGGAATGCGGGGAGCTCCTACAATGAGCAGTTCTTC. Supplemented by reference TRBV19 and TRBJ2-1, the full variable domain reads DGGITQSPKYLFRKEGQNVTLSCEQNLNHDAMYWYRQDPGQGLRLIYYSQIVNDFQKGDIAEGYSVSREKKESFPLTVTSAQKNPTAFYLCASSRNAGSSYNEQFFGPGTRLTVL.

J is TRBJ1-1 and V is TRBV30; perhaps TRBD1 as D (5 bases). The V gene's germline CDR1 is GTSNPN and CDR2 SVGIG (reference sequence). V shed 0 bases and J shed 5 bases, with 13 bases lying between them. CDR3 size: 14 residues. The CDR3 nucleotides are TGTGCCTGGAGTGTACGGAGGGGTTGGACTGAAGCTTTCTTT. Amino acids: CAWSVRRGWTEAFF.

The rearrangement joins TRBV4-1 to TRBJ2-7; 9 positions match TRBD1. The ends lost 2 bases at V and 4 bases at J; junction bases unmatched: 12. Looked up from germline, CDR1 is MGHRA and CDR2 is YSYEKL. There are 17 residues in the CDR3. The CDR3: CASSQYIRTGDPYEQYF. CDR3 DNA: TGCGCCAGCAGCCAATACATTCGGACAGGGGATCCATACGAGCAGTACTTC.

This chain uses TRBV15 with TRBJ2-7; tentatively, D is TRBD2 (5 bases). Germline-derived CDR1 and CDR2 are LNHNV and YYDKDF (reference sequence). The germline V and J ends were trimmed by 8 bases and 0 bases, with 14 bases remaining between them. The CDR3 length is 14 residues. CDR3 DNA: TGTGCCACCCGATCGGAGGTGAGCTCCTACGAGCAGTACTTC. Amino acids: CATRSEVSSYEQYF.

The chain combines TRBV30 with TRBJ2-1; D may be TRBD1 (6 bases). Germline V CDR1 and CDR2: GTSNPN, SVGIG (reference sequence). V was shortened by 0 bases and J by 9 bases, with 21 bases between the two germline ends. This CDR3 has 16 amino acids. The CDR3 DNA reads TGTGCCTGGAGTGTACTTGGGACACTTGGGGGTCGTGAGCAGTTCTTC. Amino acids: CAWSVLGTLGGREQFF.

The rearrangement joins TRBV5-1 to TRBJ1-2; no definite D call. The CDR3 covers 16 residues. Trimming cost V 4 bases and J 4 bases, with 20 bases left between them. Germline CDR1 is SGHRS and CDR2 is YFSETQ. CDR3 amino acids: CASSRGPDSDFYGYTF. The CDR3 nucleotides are TGCGCCAGCAGCCGCGGACCGGACTCAGATTTCTATGGCTACACCTTC.

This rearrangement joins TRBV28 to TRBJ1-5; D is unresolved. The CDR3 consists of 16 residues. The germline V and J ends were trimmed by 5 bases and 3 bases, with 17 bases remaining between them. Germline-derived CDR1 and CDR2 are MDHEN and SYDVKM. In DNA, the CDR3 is TGTGCCAGCAGTACCCCGCTAGGAGGGCCCAATCAGCCCCAGCATTTT. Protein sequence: CASSTPLGGPNQPQHF.

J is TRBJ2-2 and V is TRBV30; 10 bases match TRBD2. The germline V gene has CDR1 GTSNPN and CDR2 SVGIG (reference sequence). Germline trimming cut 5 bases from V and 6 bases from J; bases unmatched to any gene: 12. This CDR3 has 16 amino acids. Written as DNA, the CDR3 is TGTGCCTGGTCCCGGTCGAGCGGGGGGGCTTCCGGGGAGCTGTTTTTT. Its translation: CAWSRSSGGASGELFF.

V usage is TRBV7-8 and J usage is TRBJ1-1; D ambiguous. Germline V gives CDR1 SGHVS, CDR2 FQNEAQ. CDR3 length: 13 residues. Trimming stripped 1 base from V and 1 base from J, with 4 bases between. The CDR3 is CASSLVQNTEAFF. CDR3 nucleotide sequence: TGTGCCAGCAGCTTAGTCCAGAACACTGAAGCTTTCTTT.

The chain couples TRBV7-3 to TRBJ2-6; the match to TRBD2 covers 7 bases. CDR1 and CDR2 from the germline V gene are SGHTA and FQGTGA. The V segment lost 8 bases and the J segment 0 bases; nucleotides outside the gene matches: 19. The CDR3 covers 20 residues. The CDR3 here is CASAKSGAKGGISGANVLTF. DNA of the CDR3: TGTGCCAGCGCAAAAAGCGGGGCAAAGGGAGGGATCTCTGGGGCCAACGTCCTGACTTTC.

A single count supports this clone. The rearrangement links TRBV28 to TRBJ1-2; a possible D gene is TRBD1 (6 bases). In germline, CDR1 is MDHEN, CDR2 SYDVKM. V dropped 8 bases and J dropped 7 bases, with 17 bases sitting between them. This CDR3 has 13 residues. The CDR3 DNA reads TGTGCCAGCCTCCTTATGGGGGCGCGTGGCTACACCTTC. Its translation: CASLLMGARGYTF.

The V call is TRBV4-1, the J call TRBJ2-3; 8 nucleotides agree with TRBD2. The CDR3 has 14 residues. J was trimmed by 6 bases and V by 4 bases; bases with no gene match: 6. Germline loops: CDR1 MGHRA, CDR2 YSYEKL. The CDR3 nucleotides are TGCGCCAGCAGCCCGGGACTAGTCGCGGATACGCAGTATTTT. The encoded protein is CASSPGLVADTQYF.

The DNA of the CDR3 is TGCAGCGTTCCGAGCGGGGGGGGCTCCTACGAGCAGTACTTC. Translation: CSVPSGGGSYEQYF. V usage is TRBV29-1 and J usage is TRBJ2-7, with 10 bases fitting TRBD2. V shed 5 bases, J shed 0 bases, and the junction held 4 bases outside the gene matches. The length of the CDR3 is 14 residues. Germline assignment: CDR1 SQVTM and CDR2 ANQGSEA.

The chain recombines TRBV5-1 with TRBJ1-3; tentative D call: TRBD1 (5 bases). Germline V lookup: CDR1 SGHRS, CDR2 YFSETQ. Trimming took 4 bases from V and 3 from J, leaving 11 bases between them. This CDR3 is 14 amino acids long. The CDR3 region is CASSRTGVGNTIYF. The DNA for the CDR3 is TGCGCCAGCAGCCGAACAGGAGTTGGAAACACCATATATTTT.

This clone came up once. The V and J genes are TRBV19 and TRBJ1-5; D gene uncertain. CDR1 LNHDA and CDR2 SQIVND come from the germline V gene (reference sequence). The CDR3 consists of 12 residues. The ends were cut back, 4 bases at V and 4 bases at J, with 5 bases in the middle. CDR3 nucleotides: TGTGCCAGTAGTACCCAGAATCAGCCCCAGCATTTT. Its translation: CASSTQNQPQHF.

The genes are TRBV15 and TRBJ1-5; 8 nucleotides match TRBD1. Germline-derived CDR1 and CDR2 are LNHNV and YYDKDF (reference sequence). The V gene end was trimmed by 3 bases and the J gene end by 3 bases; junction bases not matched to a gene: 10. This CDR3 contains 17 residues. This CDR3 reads CATSRPPDRAPNQPQHF. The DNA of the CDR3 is TGTGCCACCAGCAGGCCCCCGGACAGGGCCCCCAATCAGCCCCAGCATTTT. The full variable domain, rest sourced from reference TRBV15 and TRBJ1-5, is DAMVIQNPRYQVTQFGKPVTLSCSQTLNHNVMYWYQQKSSQAPKLLFHYYDKDFNNEADTPDNFQSRRPNTSFCFLDIRSPGLGDTAMYLCATSRPPDRAPNQPQHFGDGTRLSIL.

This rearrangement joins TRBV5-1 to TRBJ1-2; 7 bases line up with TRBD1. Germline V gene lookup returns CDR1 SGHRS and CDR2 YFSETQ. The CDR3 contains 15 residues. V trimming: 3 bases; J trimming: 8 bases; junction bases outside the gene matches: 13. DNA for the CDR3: TGCGCCAGCAGCTGGGACGGCAGGGGGGAAGTCGGCTACACCTTC. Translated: CASSWDGRGEVGYTF.

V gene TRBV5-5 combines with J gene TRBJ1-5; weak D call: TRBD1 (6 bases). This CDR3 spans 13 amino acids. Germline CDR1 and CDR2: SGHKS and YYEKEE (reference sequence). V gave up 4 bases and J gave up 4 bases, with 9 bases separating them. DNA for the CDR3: TGTGCCAGCAGCCATACAGGGAATCAGCCCCAGCATTTT. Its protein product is CASSHTGNQPQHF. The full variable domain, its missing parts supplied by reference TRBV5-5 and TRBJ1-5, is DAGVTQSPTHLIKTRGQQVTLRCSPISGHKSVSWYQQVLGQGPQFIFQYYEKEERGRGNFPDRFSARQFPNYSSELNVNALLLGDSALYLCASSHTGNQPQHFGDGTRLSIL.

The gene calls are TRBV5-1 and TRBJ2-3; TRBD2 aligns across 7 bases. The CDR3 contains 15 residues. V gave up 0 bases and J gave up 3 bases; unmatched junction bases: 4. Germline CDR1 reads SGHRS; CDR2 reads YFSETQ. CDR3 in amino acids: CASSLAGGITDTQYF. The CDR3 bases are TGCGCCAGCAGCTTGGCCGGGGGGATTACAGATACGCAGTATTTT.

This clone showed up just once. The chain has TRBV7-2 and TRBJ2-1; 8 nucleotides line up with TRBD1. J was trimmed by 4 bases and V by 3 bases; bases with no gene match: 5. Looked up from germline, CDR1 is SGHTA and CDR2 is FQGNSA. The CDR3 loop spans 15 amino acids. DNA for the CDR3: TGTGCCAGCAGCTTGGGGACAGGATTTTACAATGAGCAGTTCTTC. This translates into CASSLGTGFYNEQFF.

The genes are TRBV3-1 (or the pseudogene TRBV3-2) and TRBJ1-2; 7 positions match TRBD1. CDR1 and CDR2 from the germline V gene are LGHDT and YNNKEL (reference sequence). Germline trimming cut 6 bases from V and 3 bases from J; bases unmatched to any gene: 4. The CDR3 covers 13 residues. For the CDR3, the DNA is TGTGCCAGCAGTCCAGGGGGTGACTATGGCTACACCTTC. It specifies CASSPGGDYGYTF.

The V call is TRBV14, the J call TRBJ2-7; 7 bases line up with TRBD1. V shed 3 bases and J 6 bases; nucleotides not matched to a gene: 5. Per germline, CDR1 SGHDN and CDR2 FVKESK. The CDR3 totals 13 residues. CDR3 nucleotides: TGTGCCAGCAGCCAGATACAGGGGTTCGAGCAGTACTTC. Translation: CASSQIQGFEQYF.